The T cell receptor beta chain under discussion was sequenced for a study of blood T cell repertoires in COVID-19. At the level of the study: Researchers got acute and convalescent COVID-19 samples from the United States, Italy and Spain. The cDNA or gDNA used as material had been derived from T cells, B-cell-depleted T cells, or PBMCs.

Trimming removed 5 bases at V and 6 bases at J, with 16 bases between. This CDR3 spans 15 amino acids. The germline gives CDR1 SEHNR, CDR2 FQNEAQ (reference sequence). Authors' processing steps: Reference gene primer amplification yielded estimated nucleated cell counts. The table came from immunoSEQ multiplex PCR; TCRdb's copy has only in-frame clones and leaves some out. V, J and clone size derive from that table, while D and trimming were established from the DNA sequence. The data contain more than 200,000 clones, around nine tenths of them seen just once; the ten biggest clones take up less than 3.5%.

This chain links TRBV7-9 with TRBJ1-4; possibly TRBD1 for D (6 bases). The source material was peripheral blood. The receptor's source is an older woman with acute or convalescent COVID-19. For the CDR3, the DNA is TGTGCCAGCAGCAAGGGGACATTCACCGATGAAAAACTGTTTTTT. Translation: CASSKGTFTDEKLFF.